Listed below are T cell receptor beta chains from one sample, sequenced in a study of cytomegalovirus exposure and HLA in healthy donors. Profiled with immunoSEQ multiplex PCR; TCRdb holds only in-frame clones, not every one. This sample has some 200,000 clones; approximately 81% occur once, and the top ten carry 3.5% to 4%. Source material: PBMCs. The receptors here all came from a man aged 50 to 59 in good health and CMV-seronegative. CDR3s include the opening cysteine and the closing phenylalanine or tryptophan. Fields, in order: D gene, J gene, V gene, clone size, CDR3 DNA, CDR3 protein. The D gene is left open where the match is weak. Size values are once, few and many counts, or a class for expanded clones, and some rows have none.

>TRBD1|TRBJ2-2|TRBV30|-
TGTGCCTGGAGTCCTCATGGGACAGGTGGGGCCGGGGAGCTGTTTTTT
CAWSPHGTGGAGELFF
>TRBD1|TRBJ2-7|TRBV10-2|-
TGCGCCAGCAGTCAGGGGGCACACGAGCAGTACTTC
CASSQGAHEQYF
>-|TRBJ1-1|TRBV19|-
TGTGCCAGTAGTATAGGTCGGGGGGATGTCACTGAAGCTTTCTTT
CASSIGRGDVTEAFF
>TRBD1|TRBJ1-2|TRBV5-1|-
TGCGCCAGCAGCCCGGATAGGACAGGGCCGGATGGCTACACCTTC
CASSPDRTGPDGYTF
>-|TRBJ2-5|TRBV7-2|-
TGTGCCAGCAGCCTGGGTGGGGATCCGGGATCTGCCCAGTACTTC
CASSLGGDPGSAQYF
>-|TRBJ1-5|TRBV7-2|-
TGTGCCAGCAGCTCGGACAGTAGCAATCAGCCCCAGCATTTT
CASSSDSSNQPQHF
>-|TRBJ2-7|TRBV9|once
TGTGCCAGCAGCGTAGTTCCGAGCTCCTACGAGCAGTACTTC
CASSVVPSSYEQYF
>-|TRBJ2-2|TRBV29-1|-
TGCAGCTCCACAGGGGGGGCCGGGGAGCTGTTTTTT
CSSTGGAGELFF
>TRBD1|TRBJ2-7|TRBV13|few
TGTGCCAGCAGCCCGAGAACCGGGACAGGGGACGAGCAGTACTTC
CASSPRTGTGDEQYF
>TRBD1|TRBJ2-7|TRBV19|-
TGTGCCAGTTCAGGGGGTAAAACCTACGAGCAGTACTTC
CASSGGKTYEQYF
>TRBD1|TRBJ1-4|TRBV15|-
TGTGCCACCAGCAGGGGACAGGGACATGAAAAACTGTTTTTT
CATSRGQGHEKLFF
>-|TRBJ1-5|TRBV11-2|-
TGTGCCAGCAGCTTAGATAGGGGCCAGCCCCAGCATTTT
CASSLDRGQPQHF
>TRBD2|TRBJ2-3|TRBV7-2|-
TGTGCCAGCAGCCCCAGCGGGGGCGGGACAGATACGCAGTATTTT
CASSPSGGGTDTQYF
>-|TRBJ1-6|TRBV25-1|-
TGTGCCAGCAGTGACCTAGACAGCTATAATTCACCCCTCCACTTT
CASSDLDSYNSPLHF
>-|TRBJ2-3|TRBV5-1|-
TGCGCCAGCAGTCACCCTTTCCCGGCAGATACGCAGTATTTT
CASSHPFPADTQYF
>TRBD1|TRBJ1-4|TRBV27|-
TGTGCCAGCAGTTCAGCGACAGGGGGCTATGAAAAACTGTTTTTT
CASSSATGGYEKLFF
>TRBD1|TRBJ1-2|TRBV6-5|-
TGTGCCAGCAGTTACTCGAGACAGGGCGGAGGCTACACCTTC
CASSYSRQGGGYTF
>TRBD1|TRBJ2-7|TRBV6-5|-
TGTGCCAGCAGTAAACCGGGACAGGGGCGCGAGCAGTACTTC
CASSKPGQGREQYF
>-|TRBJ2-2|TRBV2|-
TGTGCCAGCAGGGAACGGGGCACCGGGGAGCTGTTTTTT
CASRERGTGELFF
>-|TRBJ1-1|TRBV10-2|-
TGCGCCAGCAGTGTCACAGGTCCCCAAGAAGCTTTCTTT
CASSVTGPQEAFF
>TRBD1|TRBJ2-7|TRBV13|-
TGTGCCAGCAGCGGCCGGGACAGGTGGTTCGAGCAGTACTTC
CASSGRDRWFEQYF
>TRBD1|TRBJ1-3|TRBV6-6|few
TGTGCCAGCAGTTACTGGGCCCAACAGGGGTTGGACACCATATATTTT
CASSYWAQQGLDTIYF
>-|TRBJ2-3|TRBV7-9|-
TGTGCCAGCAGCCCCCTGCTAAGGGACAACACAGATACGCAGTATTTT
CASSPLLRDNTDTQYF
>-|TRBJ1-2|TRBV11-2|-
TGTGCCAGCAGCTTAGGCTCTCGGAACTATGGCTACACCTTC
CASSLGSRNYGYTF
>TRBD1|TRBJ1-3|TRBV7-9|-
TGTGCCAGCAGCTTCACCGGGACAGGGTGGGGAAACACCATATATTTT
CASSFTGTGWGNTIYF
>-|TRBJ2-4|TRBV11-2|-
TGTGCCAGCAGCTTAGGGAGGGCCCAGGGGGGCAAAAACATTCAGTACTTC
CASSLGRAQGGKNIQYF
>-|TRBJ2-5|TRBV11-2|-
TGTGCCAGCAGCCTTGGGTTCCAGACGGGGTCGGAGACCCAGTACTTC
CASSLGFQTGSETQYF
>TRBD2|TRBJ2-2|TRBV5-6|few
TGTGCCAGCAGCTCCGGACTAGCGGGGGGAGGCACCGGGGAGCTGTTTTTT
CASSSGLAGGGTGELFF
>-|TRBJ1-3|TRBV19|few
TGTGCCAGTAGGCTTGGCGGATTCTCTGGAAACACCATATATTTT
CASRLGGFSGNTIYF
>-|TRBJ1-2|TRBV2|-
TGTGCCAGCAGTGCGCAGCGGGGGGCAGACAAAGGTGGCTACACCTTC
CASSAQRGADKGGYTF
>-|TRBJ2-5|TRBV15|-
TGTGCCACCAGCGGGGGGACGGGGACAGCCAGAGAGACCCAGTACTTC
CATSGGTGTARETQYF
>TRBD1|TRBJ2-7|TRBV5-5|-
TGTGCCAGCAGCCAAGGGACAGGGGGCCTCGAGCAGTACTTC
CASSQGTGGLEQYF
>TRBD1|TRBJ2-1|TRBV28|-
TGTGCCAGCAGTTTATCCCGGACAGGGGGCTACGGTGAGCAGTTCTTC
CASSLSRTGGYGEQFF
>-|TRBJ2-7|TRBV29-1|few
TGCAGCGTTGAAGCGGTGGGGGTGGGGGCTTCCTACGAGCAGTACTTC
CSVEAVGVGASYEQYF
>TRBD1|TRBJ2-7|TRBV9|-
TGTGCCAGCAGCCCCGGGGACAGGGAAATCCCCTACGAGCAGTACTTC
CASSPGDREIPYEQYF
>-|TRBJ1-2|TRBV19|-
TGTGCCAGTAGTATTGAACAGGTTTCTAACTATGGCTACACCTTC
CASSIEQVSNYGYTF
>TRBD1|TRBJ1-4|TRBV7-8|-
TGTGCCAGCAGCTCACTCGGACAGGGCGATAATGAAAAACTGTTTTTT
CASSSLGQGDNEKLFF
>-|TRBJ2-2|TRBV21-1|-
TGTGCCAGCAGCATTAGGACTAGCGGGGGGGTGAGCGGGGAGCTGTTTTTT
CASSIRTSGGVSGELFF
>TRBD1|TRBJ1-2|TRBV5-6|-
TGTGCCAGCAGCTTGTACGGGACAGGGGGTTCCTATGGCTACACCTTC
CASSLYGTGGSYGYTF
>-|TRBJ2-7|TRBV21-1|-
TGTGCCAGCAGCGGGCATGGGACAGGGGCAACCTACGAGCAGTACTTC
CASSGHGTGATYEQYF
>TRBD1|TRBJ2-5|TRBV10-3|-
TGTGCCATCAGCCAGGGGGAAGAGACCCAGTACTTC
CAISQGEETQYF
>-|TRBJ2-2|TRBV6-1|few
TGTGCCAGCAGCGAGATCGCCCGGAACACCGGGGAGCTGTTTTTT
CASSEIARNTGELFF
>TRBD1|TRBJ1-2|TRBV5-1|-
TGCGCCAGCAGTTCTGGACAGGGGGGCTATGGCTACACCTTC
CASSSGQGGYGYTF
>TRBD1|TRBJ2-3|TRBV7-2|-
TGTGCCAGCAGCCAAACCGGGACAGGAGGGGATACGCAGTATTTT
CASSQTGTGGDTQYF
>TRBD1|TRBJ2-7|TRBV25-1|-
TGTGCCAGCGTGCCAAACCTCTCGGGACAGGGGCACTACGAGCAGTACTTC
CASVPNLSGQGHYEQYF
>TRBD1|TRBJ2-7|TRBV19|-
TGTGCCACTTCGGACAGGGGGCGAGACGAGCAGTACTTC
CATSDRGRDEQYF
>-|TRBJ2-7|TRBV2|-
TGTGCCAGCGGCAGGAACTCCTACGAGCAGTACTTC
CASGRNSYEQYF
>TRBD2|TRBJ2-1|TRBV29-1|-
TGCAGCGGAATAGCGGGGGGGTGGGACAATGAGCAGTTCTTC
CSGIAGGWDNEQFF
>TRBD1|TRBJ1-6|TRBV7-6|-
TGTGCCAGCAGCCTATTACCCGACCGGGACAGGGTCCATTCACCCCTCCACTTT
CASSLLPDRDRVHSPLHF
>TRBD1|TRBJ1-5|TRBV2|few
TGTGCCAGCTCTTTTACAGGGGGTCGACAGCCCCAGCATTTT
CASSFTGGRQPQHF